The clone carrying this TCR beta chain was counted only a few times. Its antigen is not known. Germline V gene data show CDR1 as SQVTM and CDR2 as ANQGSEA. Trimming removed 7 bases at V and 7 bases at J, with 17 bases between. The CDR3 consists of 12 residues. TCRdb reanalysed the RT-PCR reads using MiXCR and keeps one entry per CDR3 protein. The repertoire holds around 580,000 distinct CDR3 sequences, with 14% as singletons. These data come from a study of response to subunit inactivated influenza vaccine. Study-level findings and limits: It was the authors' suggestion that each seasonal influenza vaccination recruits few new T cells.

The rearrangement links TRBV29-1 to TRBJ2-7; possible D gene TRBD2, 5 bases. The sequence came from a man in his fifties or sixties who received an inactivated influenza vaccine. The sample consisted of PBMCs from blood, taken 11 to 12 days after vaccination. The CDR3 here is CSGKFPTGEQYF. The CDR3 DNA reads TGCAGCGGTAAATTCCCTACGGGGGAGCAGTACTTC.